The rows below give T cell receptor beta chains drawn from one sample of a study of OX40 agonist ivuxolimab in advanced cancers. Method: immunoSEQ multiplex PCR; TCRdb's copy keeps in-frame clones and lacks some. Altogether tens of thousands of clones are present, 88% being singletons, with the ten largest covering about 2.2%. Sequenced material: CD4+ or CD8+ T cells sorted from blood, taken in a trial of the OX40 agonist ivuxolimab. Source of these receptors: an adult with an advanced solid tumor such as melanoma, head and neck, liver or kidney cancer. Each CDR3 is given with its conserved first and last residue. Fields, in order: J gene, V gene, D gene, clone size, CDR3 protein, CDR3 DNA. The D gene is left open where the match is weak. Clone size, where shown, is once, few, many, or a class for clones that have expanded.

j_call: TRBJ1-1; v_call: TRBV19; d_call: .; clone_size: .; cdr3_aa: CATRQEATEAFF; cdr3_nt: TGTGCCACCAGACAGGAGGCCACTGAAGCTTTCTTT
j_call: TRBJ2-3; v_call: TRBV9; d_call: TRBD2; clone_size: .; cdr3_aa: CASSVAAGGISDTDTQYF; cdr3_nt: TGTGCCAGCAGCGTAGCGGCGGGAGGGATATCTGACACAGATACGCAGTATTTT
j_call: TRBJ2-5; v_call: TRBV11-2; d_call: TRBD2; clone_size: .; cdr3_aa: CASSPVAGGGAYQETQYF; cdr3_nt: TGTGCCAGCAGCCCGGTAGCGGGGGGAGGGGCCTACCAAGAGACCCAGTACTTC
j_call: TRBJ2-7; v_call: TRBV5-1; d_call: .; clone_size: .; cdr3_aa: CASSLASSYEQYF; cdr3_nt: TGCGCCAGCAGCTTGGCCAGCTCCTACGAGCAGTACTTC
j_call: TRBJ2-7; v_call: TRBV2; d_call: TRBD1; clone_size: .; cdr3_aa: CASSDYRPGQGGYEQYF; cdr3_nt: TGTGCCAGCAGCGACTACCGACCGGGACAGGGGGGTTACGAGCAGTACTTC
j_call: TRBJ2-3; v_call: TRBV28; d_call: TRBD1; clone_size: .; cdr3_aa: CASSPRGRGKDTQYF; cdr3_nt: TGTGCCAGCAGTCCCCGAGGCAGGGGGAAGGATACGCAGTATTTT
j_call: TRBJ1-1; v_call: TRBV29-1; d_call: TRBD1; clone_size: .; cdr3_aa: CSGTDRANTEAFF; cdr3_nt: TGCAGCGGAACGGACAGGGCTAACACTGAAGCTTTCTTT
j_call: TRBJ2-7; v_call: TRBV11-2; d_call: .; clone_size: .; cdr3_aa: CASSPNQGRGQYF; cdr3_nt: TGTGCCAGCAGCCCCAACCAGGGGCGCGGGCAGTACTTC
j_call: TRBJ2-7; v_call: TRBV5-1; d_call: .; clone_size: .; cdr3_aa: CASSLAGTARSGEQYF; cdr3_nt: TGCGCCAGCAGCTTGGCCGGTACCGCACGCTCCGGCGAGCAGTACTTC
j_call: TRBJ2-3; v_call: TRBV28; d_call: TRBD2; clone_size: .; cdr3_aa: CASTSGGAGTDTQYF; cdr3_nt: TGTGCCAGCACTAGCGGGGGGGCCGGCACAGATACGCAGTATTTT
j_call: TRBJ1-5; v_call: TRBV19; d_call: TRBD1; clone_size: .; cdr3_aa: CASSTQQGVGTNQPQHF; cdr3_nt: TGTGCCAGTAGTACCCAACAGGGGGTGGGCACCAATCAGCCCCAGCATTTT
j_call: TRBJ2-2; v_call: TRBV4-2; d_call: .; clone_size: few; cdr3_aa: CASSQPLGTGELFF; cdr3_nt: TGTGCCAGCAGCCAACCTCTAGGCACCGGGGAGCTGTTTTTT
j_call: TRBJ1-4; v_call: TRBV7-9; d_call: .; clone_size: .; cdr3_aa: CASSSYIGRDEKLFF; cdr3_nt: TGTGCCAGCAGCTCTTACATTGGAAGAGATGAAAAACTGTTTTTT
j_call: TRBJ1-6; v_call: TRBV5-4; d_call: TRBD1; clone_size: .; cdr3_aa: CASSLGTGNSPLHF; cdr3_nt: TGTGCCAGCAGCTTGGGGACAGGGAATTCACCCCTCCACTTT
j_call: TRBJ1-2; v_call: TRBV18; d_call: .; clone_size: .; cdr3_aa: CASSPQGFRQAANYGYTF; cdr3_nt: TGTGCCAGCTCCCCACAAGGGTTCCGACAGGCCGCTAACTATGGCTACACCTTC
j_call: TRBJ2-7; v_call: TRBV7-9; d_call: TRBD1; clone_size: .; cdr3_aa: CASSLGQGAGEQYF; cdr3_nt: TGTGCCAGCAGCCTCGGACAGGGAGCCGGGGAGCAGTACTTC
j_call: TRBJ2-3; v_call: TRBV4-1; d_call: TRBD2; clone_size: once; cdr3_aa: CASSRTPGGTSTDTQYF; cdr3_nt: TGCGCCAGCAGCCGAACACCCGGGGGGACTAGCACAGATACGCAGTATTTT
j_call: TRBJ1-2; v_call: TRBV4-1; d_call: TRBD1; clone_size: .; cdr3_aa: CASSQAGTGLYGYTF; cdr3_nt: TGCGCCAGCAGCCAGGCGGGGACAGGACTCTATGGCTACACCTTC
j_call: TRBJ1-1; v_call: TRBV4-3; d_call: .; clone_size: .; cdr3_aa: CASSQDPDTEAFF; cdr3_nt: TGCGCCAGCAGCCAAGATCCAGACACTGAAGCTTTCTTT
j_call: TRBJ1-2; v_call: TRBV10-3; d_call: .; clone_size: .; cdr3_aa: CAISESKGAGYGYTF; cdr3_nt: TGTGCCATCAGTGAGTCGAAAGGGGCGGGCTATGGCTACACCTTC
j_call: TRBJ2-7; v_call: TRBV6-5; d_call: .; clone_size: .; cdr3_aa: CASTGGQYEQYF; cdr3_nt: TGTGCCAGCACCGGGGGACAGTACGAGCAGTACTTC
j_call: TRBJ2-1; v_call: TRBV4-1; d_call: TRBD2; clone_size: once; cdr3_aa: CASSQDRTSGWDEQFF; cdr3_nt: TGCGCCAGCAGCCAAGATCGTACTAGCGGCTGGGATGAGCAGTTCTTC
j_call: TRBJ2-5; v_call: TRBV5-1; d_call: .; clone_size: .; cdr3_aa: CASSSSGGQETQYF; cdr3_nt: TGCGCCAGCAGCTCGTCAGGAGGCCAAGAGACCCAGTACTTC
j_call: TRBJ1-1; v_call: TRBV5-1; d_call: .; clone_size: .; cdr3_aa: CASSLGSLNTEAFF; cdr3_nt: TGCGCCAGCAGCTTGGGCAGTTTGAACACTGAAGCTTTCTTT
j_call: TRBJ2-1; v_call: TRBV7-9; d_call: .; clone_size: .; cdr3_aa: CASSQGLYNEQFF; cdr3_nt: TGTGCCAGCAGCCAGGGTCTCTACAATGAGCAGTTCTTC
j_call: TRBJ2-5; v_call: TRBV18; d_call: TRBD1; clone_size: .; cdr3_aa: CASSHRQGDETQYF; cdr3_nt: TGTGCCAGCTCTCACCGACAGGGGGACGAGACCCAGTACTTC
j_call: TRBJ2-3; v_call: TRBV6-5; d_call: .; clone_size: .; cdr3_aa: CASSPRGGRTDTQYF; cdr3_nt: TGTGCCAGCAGTCCTAGGGGGGGGCGTACAGATACGCAGTATTTT
j_call: TRBJ2-7; v_call: TRBV5-8; d_call: .; clone_size: few; cdr3_aa: CASSLQVHEQYF; cdr3_nt: TGTGCCAGCAGCTTACAAGTACACGAGCAGTACTTC
j_call: TRBJ2-1; v_call: TRBV5-8; d_call: TRBD2; clone_size: .; cdr3_aa: CASSQALISGSSYNEQFF; cdr3_nt: TGTGCCAGCAGCCAGGCATTGATTAGCGGGAGCTCCTACAATGAGCAGTTCTTC
j_call: TRBJ2-1; v_call: TRBV5-1; d_call: TRBD2; clone_size: .; cdr3_aa: CASSLGGGASNEQFF; cdr3_nt: TGCGCCAGCAGCTTGGGCGGGGGGGCCTCAAATGAGCAGTTCTTC
j_call: TRBJ2-7; v_call: TRBV18; d_call: .; clone_size: .; cdr3_aa: CASSPAGYTYEQYF; cdr3_nt: TGTGCCAGCTCACCGGCAGGGTACACCTACGAGCAGTACTTC
j_call: TRBJ1-5; v_call: TRBV28; d_call: TRBD1; clone_size: .; cdr3_aa: CASRRTGSNQPQHF; cdr3_nt: TGTGCCAGCAGACGGACAGGGAGCAATCAGCCCCAGCATTTT
j_call: TRBJ2-1; v_call: TRBV4-2; d_call: TRBD2; clone_size: .; cdr3_aa: CASSQELLAGVRNEQFF; cdr3_nt: TGTGCCAGCAGCCAAGAACTCCTAGCGGGGGTGCGGAATGAGCAGTTCTTC
j_call: TRBJ2-5; v_call: TRBV5-6; d_call: .; clone_size: .; cdr3_aa: CASSWAGSASLETQYF; cdr3_nt: TGTGCCAGCAGCTGGGCTGGGTCTGCTTCTTTGGAGACCCAGTACTTC
j_call: TRBJ1-3; v_call: TRBV25-1; d_call: .; clone_size: .; cdr3_aa: CASSDRLLSGNTIYF; cdr3_nt: TGTGCCAGCAGTGACAGGCTCCTCTCTGGAAACACCATATATTTT
j_call: TRBJ2-3; v_call: TRBV18; d_call: .; clone_size: once; cdr3_aa: CASSPAAGTDTQYF; cdr3_nt: TGTGCCAGCTCACCTGCTGCGGGCACAGATACGCAGTATTTT
j_call: TRBJ1-5; v_call: TRBV7-2; d_call: .; clone_size: .; cdr3_aa: CASSLFGDQPQHF; cdr3_nt: TGTGCCAGCAGCTTATTTGGGGATCAGCCCCAGCATTTT
j_call: TRBJ2-2; v_call: TRBV2; d_call: TRBD2; clone_size: once; cdr3_aa: CASSAQRGANTGELFF; cdr3_nt: TGTGCCAGCAGTGCGCAGCGGGGGGCGAACACCGGGGAGCTGTTTTTT
j_call: TRBJ2-6; v_call: TRBV6-4; d_call: TRBD2; clone_size: .; cdr3_aa: CASSGGTSSGANVLTF; cdr3_nt: TGTGCCAGCAGTGGGGGGACTAGCTCTGGGGCCAACGTCCTGACTTTC
j_call: TRBJ2-7; v_call: TRBV19; d_call: .; clone_size: .; cdr3_aa: CASSTGGFLYEQYF; cdr3_nt: TGTGCCAGTAGTACCGGGGGATTCCTCTACGAGCAGTACTTC
j_call: TRBJ2-2; v_call: TRBV21-1; d_call: .; clone_size: .; cdr3_aa: CASSKDGKGRTGELFF; cdr3_nt: TGTGCCAGCAGCAAGGATGGTAAAGGCCGCACCGGGGAGCTGTTTTTT
j_call: TRBJ1-1; v_call: TRBV19; d_call: .; clone_size: .; cdr3_aa: CASSIADEAFF; cdr3_nt: TGTGCCAGTAGTATAGCGGATGAAGCTTTCTTT
j_call: TRBJ1-3; v_call: TRBV18; d_call: TRBD1; clone_size: .; cdr3_aa: CASSTGTGGPFGNTIYF; cdr3_nt: TGTGCCAGCTCAACCGGGACAGGGGGCCCGTTTGGAAACACCATATATTTT
j_call: TRBJ2-2; v_call: TRBV5-1; d_call: .; clone_size: .; cdr3_aa: CASSLDGTMNTGELFF; cdr3_nt: TGCGCCAGCAGCTTGGATGGGACCATGAACACCGGGGAGCTGTTTTTT
j_call: TRBJ1-5; v_call: TRBV18; d_call: .; clone_size: .; cdr3_aa: CASSPNSNQPQHF; cdr3_nt: TGTGCCAGCTCACCGAATAGCAATCAGCCCCAGCATTTT
j_call: TRBJ2-7; v_call: TRBV30; d_call: .; clone_size: .; cdr3_aa: CAWSVLRGYEQYF; cdr3_nt: TGTGCCTGGAGTGTACTTAGAGGTTACGAGCAGTACTTC
j_call: TRBJ1-2; v_call: TRBV28; d_call: TRBD1; clone_size: .; cdr3_aa: CASSLQGVYGYTF; cdr3_nt: TGTGCCAGCAGTTTGCAGGGGGTCTATGGCTACACCTTC
j_call: TRBJ2-2; v_call: TRBV9; d_call: TRBD1; clone_size: .; cdr3_aa: CASTPGQGAFGELFF; cdr3_nt: TGTGCCAGCACCCCGGGACAGGGGGCCTTCGGGGAGCTGTTTTTT
j_call: TRBJ2-1; v_call: TRBV11-2; d_call: TRBD2; clone_size: .; cdr3_aa: CASSRSSRGGPVEQFF; cdr3_nt: TGTGCCAGCAGCCGGAGCTCGAGGGGAGGGCCTGTTGAGCAGTTCTTC
j_call: TRBJ2-3; v_call: TRBV14; d_call: .; clone_size: .; cdr3_aa: CASSHEQGLSTDTQYF; cdr3_nt: TGTGCCAGCAGCCATGAACAGGGCTTGAGCACAGATACGCAGTATTTT
j_call: TRBJ2-5; v_call: TRBV6-6; d_call: TRBD2; clone_size: .; cdr3_aa: CASSTRTSGQETQYF; cdr3_nt: TGTGCCAGCAGTACTCGGACTAGCGGCCAAGAGACCCAGTACTTC
j_call: TRBJ1-4; v_call: TRBV6-5; d_call: .; clone_size: .; cdr3_aa: CASSSGSDNEKLFF; cdr3_nt: TGTGCCAGCAGTTCCGGGTCCGATAATGAAAAACTGTTTTTT